The 8 T cell receptor beta chains reported below all come from one sample, sequenced in a study of T cell repertoires in cytomegalovirus infection. For these receptors, no antigen is known. TCRdb used MiXCR to reprocess the reads, holding one entry per CDR3 protein. The table includes roughly 80,000 distinct CDR3 sequences, roughly 40% detected once. This sample comprised CD8+ T cells from cultured PBMCs, obtained from culture after CMV antigen stimulation. The receptors stem from a human donor in good health (CMV status not recorded). Some clones in this sample may be carry-over from other donors' samples.

There are a few counts of this clonotype. The J gene is TRBJ1-5, the V gene TRBV19; D unclear. This CDR3 has 13 residues. Trimming left V 2 bases short and J 6 bases short, with 8 bases between. CDR1 is LNHDA and CDR2 is SQIVND in the germline V gene (reference sequence). This CDR3 reads CASSIKEAQPQHF. In DNA, the CDR3 is TGTGCCAGTAGTATAAAAGAGGCTCAGCCCCAGCATTTT.

The V and J genes are TRBV20-1 and TRBJ2-3, with D uncertain. This CDR3 comprises 13 residues. Germline V gene data show CDR1 as DFQATT and CDR2 as SNEGSKA (reference sequence). Trimming removed 1 base from V and 0 bases from J, with 5 bases in between. The chain's CDR3 is CSARGTSTDTQYF. Written as DNA, the CDR3 is TGCAGTGCTAGAGGCACTAGCACAGATACGCAGTATTTT.

This rearrangement joins TRBV4-1 to TRBJ1-1; 9 bases are a match to TRBD1. Germline CDR1 and CDR2: MGHRA and YSYEKL. The CDR3 totals 17 residues. V dropped 0 bases and J dropped 1; count of bases not matched to a gene: 6. The CDR3 sequence is CASSQEKVGQGNTEAFF. The CDR3 nucleotides read TGCGCCAGCAGCCAAGAGAAGGTGGGACAGGGGAACACTGAAGCTTTCTTT.

The chain joins TRBV27 to TRBJ2-7, with D perhaps given as TRBD1 or TRBD2 (5 bases each). Trimming stripped 4 bases from V and 4 bases from J, with 20 bases between. This CDR3 has 16 amino acids. Germline CDR1 reads MNHEY; CDR2 reads SMNVEV (reference sequence). The CDR3: CASSSPTGDGTYEQYF. The CDR3 DNA follows: TGTGCCAGCAGTTCGCCTACGGGCGACGGGACGTACGAGCAGTACTTC.

The chain combines TRBV7-9 with TRBJ1-2; D ambiguous. This CDR3 spans 15 amino acids. The germline gives CDR1 SEHNR, CDR2 FQNEAQ (reference sequence). The V gene lost 2 bases and the J gene lost 3 bases, with 13 bases spanning the gap. The CDR3 sequence: CASSLWAEGDYGYTF. CDR3 DNA sequence: TGTGCCAGCAGCTTATGGGCGGAGGGAGACTATGGCTACACCTTC. Supplemented by reference TRBV7-9 and TRBJ1-2, the full variable domain reads DTGVSQNPRHKITKRGQNVTFRCDPISEHNRLYWYRQTLGQGPEFLTYFQNEAQLEKSRLLSDRFSAERPKGSFSTLEIQRTEQGDSAMYLCASSLWAEGDYGYTFGSGTRLTVV.

This clonotype was recorded a few times. The V gene is TRBV7-2, the J gene TRBJ1-2, with a possible D match to TRBD1 (6 bases). Germline V lookup: CDR1 SGHTA, CDR2 FQGNSA. The CDR3 is 14 residues long. V lost 5 bases and J lost 5, with 15 bases in between. CDR3 in DNA: TGTGCCAGCAGCCCCCCAGGGGCGGGATATGGCTACACCTTC. Its translation is CASSPPGAGYGYTF.

The chain joins TRBV7-6 to TRBJ2-1; maybe TRBD2 (6 bases). Per germline, CDR1 SGHVS and CDR2 FNYEAQ. This CDR3 is 15 amino acids long. V was clipped by 5 bases and J by 8 bases, with 19 bases between them. The CDR3 region is CASSLGGAAPDEQFF. The CDR3 DNA is TGTGCCAGCAGCCTCGGGGGTGCCGCCCCCGATGAGCAGTTCTTC. Based on the CDR3 plus reference TRBV7-6 and TRBJ2-1, the full variable domain is GAGVSQSPRYKVTKRGQDVALRCDPISGHVSLYWYRQALGQGPEFLTYFNYEAQQDKSGLPNDRFSAERPEGSISTLTIQRTEQRDSAMYRCASSLGGAAPDEQFFGPGTRLTVL.

This clonotype was seen more than once but under ten times. The chain carries TRBV6-1 and TRBJ2-7; D gene ambiguous. The germline gives CDR1 MNHNS, CDR2 SASEGT. This CDR3 spans 12 amino acids. V was pared by 2 bases and J by 4 bases, with 6 bases between. The CDR3 sequence is CASSELGYEQYF. The CDR3 bases are TGTGCCAGCAGTGAATTGGGTTACGAGCAGTACTTC.